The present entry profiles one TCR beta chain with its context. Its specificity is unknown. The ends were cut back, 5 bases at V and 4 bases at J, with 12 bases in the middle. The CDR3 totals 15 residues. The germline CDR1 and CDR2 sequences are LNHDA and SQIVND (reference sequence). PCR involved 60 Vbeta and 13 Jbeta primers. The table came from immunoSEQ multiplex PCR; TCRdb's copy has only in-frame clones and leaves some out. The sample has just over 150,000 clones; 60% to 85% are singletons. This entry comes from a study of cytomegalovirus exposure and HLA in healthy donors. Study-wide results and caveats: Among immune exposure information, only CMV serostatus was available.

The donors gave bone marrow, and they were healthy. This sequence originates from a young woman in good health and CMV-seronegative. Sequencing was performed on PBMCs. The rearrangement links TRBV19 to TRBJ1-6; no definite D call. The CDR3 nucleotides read TGTGCCAGTAGTTCGGAGGCAGCTTATAATTCACCCCTCCACTTT. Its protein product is CASSSEAAYNSPLHF.